The present T cell receptor (beta chain) was sequenced within a study of lymphopenia after photon versus proton radiotherapy. Assay: immunoSEQ multiplex PCR; the TCRdb copy retains only in-frame clones and omits some. This sample has more than 80,000 clones, with around 80% found just once. The V end was cut by 5 bases, the J end by 1 base, with 12 bases between. The CDR3 extends over 15 amino acids. Germline V gives CDR1 SGHTA, CDR2 FQGNSA. The sequence came from a man in his 60s with pancreatic cancer. V gene TRBV7-2 combines with J gene TRBJ1-5; no clear D. The input for sequencing was peripheral blood, taken from a patient treated with proton-based radiotherapy. In DNA form, the CDR3 reads TGTGCCAGCAGCCCAGACAATTTGAGCAATCAGCCCCAGCATTTT. The encoded protein is CASSPDNLSNQPQHF.